A selection of T cell receptor beta chains follows, all from one sample in a study of blood T cell repertoires in COVID-19. Clones were read by immunoSEQ multiplex PCR, and TCRdb kept only the in-frame ones, dropping some. The data hold roughly 110,000 clones, with roughly four fifths observed a single time. Specimen: peripheral blood. The receptors here all came from a human donor in a cohort sampled during active COVID-19. Both conserved end residues are part of each CDR3. Each record gives: clone size, V gene, D gene, J gene, CDR3 protein, CDR3 DNA. D genes are given only for firm matches. Clone size appears in some rows only: once, few, many, or a class for an expanded clone.

clone size: -
V gene: TRBV6-5
D gene: -
J gene: TRBJ1-1
CDR3 protein: CASGERGTTEAFF
CDR3 DNA: TGTGCCAGCGGAGAGAGGGGGACCACTGAAGCTTTCTTT

clone size: -
V gene: TRBV5-5
D gene: TRBD1
J gene: TRBJ1-1
CDR3 protein: CASSLFGTGLTARDTEAFF
CDR3 DNA: TGTGCCAGCAGCTTATTTGGGACAGGGTTAACAGCACGGGACACTGAAGCTTTCTTT

clone size: once
V gene: TRBV15
D gene: TRBD1
J gene: TRBJ1-1
CDR3 protein: CATSRALGQGGFTEAFF
CDR3 DNA: TGTGCCACCAGCAGAGCTCTGGGACAGGGTGGTTTTACTGAAGCTTTCTTT

clone size: few
V gene: TRBV18
D gene: -
J gene: TRBJ2-7
CDR3 protein: CASSPRTSGAYEQYF
CDR3 DNA: TGTGCCAGCTCACCAAGGACAAGTGGAGCCTACGAGCAGTACTTC

clone size: -
V gene: TRBV30
D gene: -
J gene: TRBJ1-2
CDR3 protein: CAWSGPGVPGYGYTF
CDR3 DNA: TGTGCCTGGAGTGGACCAGGGGTGCCGGGCTATGGCTACACCTTC

clone size: -
V gene: TRBV28
D gene: -
J gene: TRBJ1-4
CDR3 protein: CASSFGGLGKLFF
CDR3 DNA: TGTGCCAGCAGCTTCGGGGGTTTGGGAAAACTGTTTTTT

clone size: -
V gene: TRBV7-3
D gene: TRBD2
J gene: TRBJ2-1
CDR3 protein: CASSLSGTNNNEQFF
CDR3 DNA: TGTGCCAGCAGCTTAAGTGGGACTAATAACAATGAGCAGTTCTTC

clone size: few
V gene: TRBV7-9
D gene: -
J gene: TRBJ1-4
CDR3 protein: CASSRDRYNEKLFF
CDR3 DNA: TGTGCCAGCAGCCGCGACAGGTACAATGAAAAACTGTTTTTT

clone size: -
V gene: TRBV19
D gene: -
J gene: TRBJ1-5
CDR3 protein: CASSIETGINQPQHF
CDR3 DNA: TGTGCCAGTAGTATAGAAACAGGCATCAATCAGCCCCAGCATTTT

clone size: -
V gene: TRBV28
D gene: -
J gene: TRBJ2-7
CDR3 protein: CASSFRGHEQYF
CDR3 DNA: TGTGCCAGCAGCTTCAGGGGCCACGAGCAGTACTTC

clone size: -
V gene: TRBV6-2/TRBV6-3
D gene: -
J gene: TRBJ1-6
CDR3 protein: CASSYPGFVSPLHF
CDR3 DNA: TGTGCCAGCAGTTATCCAGGTTTCGTTTCACCCCTCCACTTT

clone size: -
V gene: TRBV19
D gene: TRBD2
J gene: TRBJ2-3
CDR3 protein: CASSISASGGSTDTQYF
CDR3 DNA: TGTGCCAGTAGTATATCCGCCAGCGGGGGATCGACAGATACGCAGTATTTT

clone size: -
V gene: TRBV27
D gene: TRBD1
J gene: TRBJ2-7
CDR3 protein: CASSKDRSYEQYF
CDR3 DNA: TGTGCCAGCAGTAAGGACAGGTCCTACGAGCAGTACTTC

clone size: -
V gene: TRBV28
D gene: TRBD1
J gene: TRBJ2-7
CDR3 protein: CASRMADRGNEQYF
CDR3 DNA: TGTGCCAGCAGGATGGCCGACAGGGGAAACGAGCAGTACTTC

clone size: once
V gene: TRBV7-3
D gene: -
J gene: TRBJ2-7
CDR3 protein: CASSFGAGSYEQYF
CDR3 DNA: TGTGCCAGCAGCTTCGGTGCAGGGTCCTACGAGCAGTACTTC

clone size: few
V gene: TRBV7-9
D gene: TRBD1
J gene: TRBJ2-6
CDR3 protein: CASSDLTGTTNVLTF
CDR3 DNA: TGTGCCAGCAGCGATCTGACAGGGACAACCAACGTCCTGACTTTC

clone size: -
V gene: TRBV13
D gene: TRBD2
J gene: TRBJ2-7
CDR3 protein: CATSASGRLGEQYF
CDR3 DNA: TGTGCCACCAGCGCCAGCGGGAGACTCGGAGAGCAGTACTTC

clone size: -
V gene: TRBV18
D gene: -
J gene: TRBJ2-7
CDR3 protein: CASSPPVQGPTYEQYF
CDR3 DNA: TGTGCCAGCTCACCACCGGTTCAGGGTCCCACCTACGAGCAGTACTTC

clone size: -
V gene: TRBV18
D gene: TRBD1
J gene: TRBJ1-2
CDR3 protein: CASSPDRGGDYGYTF
CDR3 DNA: TGTGCCAGCTCACCCGACAGGGGAGGTGACTATGGCTACACCTTC

clone size: few
V gene: TRBV6-5
D gene: TRBD1
J gene: TRBJ1-1
CDR3 protein: CASRHDRGSEAFF
CDR3 DNA: TGTGCCAGCAGGCATGACAGGGGGAGTGAAGCTTTCTTT

clone size: -
V gene: TRBV19
D gene: -
J gene: TRBJ2-2
CDR3 protein: CASRLGVTGELFF
CDR3 DNA: TGTGCCAGTAGATTAGGGGTTACCGGGGAGCTGTTTTTT

clone size: -
V gene: TRBV7-9
D gene: TRBD1
J gene: TRBJ2-4
CDR3 protein: CASSFISPGQGASYF
CDR3 DNA: TGTGCCAGCAGCTTCATATCTCCTGGACAGGGGGCTTCGTACTTC

clone size: -
V gene: TRBV7-3
D gene: -
J gene: TRBJ2-1
CDR3 protein: CASSQGQSYNEQFF
CDR3 DNA: TGTGCCAGCAGCCAAGGACAGTCCTACAATGAGCAGTTCTTC

clone size: -
V gene: TRBV11-2
D gene: -
J gene: TRBJ2-7
CDR3 protein: CASSQADYYEQYF
CDR3 DNA: TGTGCCAGCAGCCAAGCAGACTACTACGAGCAGTACTTC

clone size: -
V gene: TRBV5-1
D gene: TRBD1
J gene: TRBJ2-6
CDR3 protein: CASSARQGALGANVLTF
CDR3 DNA: TGCGCCAGCAGCGCCCGACAGGGGGCGCTTGGGGCCAACGTCCTGACTTTC

clone size: -
V gene: TRBV10-3
D gene: TRBD1
J gene: TRBJ2-7
CDR3 protein: CAISVQGVSEQYF
CDR3 DNA: TGTGCCATCAGTGTACAGGGGGTTAGCGAGCAGTACTTC

clone size: -
V gene: TRBV5-1
D gene: -
J gene: TRBJ2-7
CDR3 protein: CASSSDGRGFYEQYF
CDR3 DNA: TGCGCCAGCAGCTCAGACGGACGGGGGTTCTACGAGCAGTACTTC

clone size: -
V gene: TRBV5-6
D gene: TRBD2
J gene: TRBJ2-3
CDR3 protein: CASSLLAGQDTQYF
CDR3 DNA: TGTGCCAGCAGCTTACTAGCGGGTCAAGATACGCAGTATTTT

clone size: -
V gene: TRBV28
D gene: TRBD2
J gene: TRBJ2-1
CDR3 protein: CASSFVGREGRNEQFF
CDR3 DNA: TGTGCCAGCAGTTTTGTCGGGCGGGAGGGTAGGAATGAGCAGTTCTTC

clone size: once
V gene: TRBV4-3
D gene: TRBD1
J gene: TRBJ1-3
CDR3 protein: CASSQTRTGVGNTIYF
CDR3 DNA: TGCGCCAGCAGCCAGACCCGGACAGGGGTTGGAAACACCATATATTTT

clone size: -
V gene: TRBV19
D gene: -
J gene: TRBJ2-7
CDR3 protein: CASSRTFYSYEQYF
CDR3 DNA: TGTGCCAGTAGTCGTACGTTCTACTCCTACGAGCAGTACTTC

clone size: -
V gene: TRBV9
D gene: TRBD2
J gene: TRBJ2-1
CDR3 protein: CASSVTSGRANLPNEQFF
CDR3 DNA: TGTGCCAGCAGCGTGACTAGCGGGAGGGCCAACCTCCCCAATGAGCAGTTCTTC

clone size: -
V gene: TRBV6-2/TRBV6-3
D gene: -
J gene: TRBJ2-1
CDR3 protein: CASSSLQGLGYNEQFF
CDR3 DNA: TGTGCCAGCAGTTCACTACAGGGATTGGGGTACAATGAGCAGTTCTTC

clone size: -
V gene: TRBV28
D gene: -
J gene: TRBJ2-2
CDR3 protein: CASKLTGPNTGELFF
CDR3 DNA: TGTGCCAGCAAACTAACAGGACCGAACACCGGGGAGCTGTTTTTT

clone size: -
V gene: TRBV5-4
D gene: TRBD1
J gene: TRBJ2-1
CDR3 protein: CASSSRTGSYNEQFF
CDR3 DNA: TGTGCCAGCAGCTCAAGGACAGGCTCCTACAATGAGCAGTTCTTC

clone size: -
V gene: TRBV5-1
D gene: -
J gene: TRBJ2-7
CDR3 protein: CASSSPTYEQYF
CDR3 DNA: TGCGCCAGCAGCTCCCCTACCTACGAGCAGTACTTC

clone size: -
V gene: TRBV6-2/TRBV6-3
D gene: -
J gene: TRBJ2-7
CDR3 protein: CASSKPQAPYEQYF
CDR3 DNA: TGTGCCAGCAGTAAGCCCCAGGCTCCCTACGAGCAGTACTTC

clone size: -
V gene: TRBV4-3
D gene: -
J gene: TRBJ1-1
CDR3 protein: CASSLTEAANTEAFF
CDR3 DNA: TGCGCCAGCAGCCTTACAGAAGCGGCGAACACTGAAGCTTTCTTT

clone size: -
V gene: TRBV5-8
D gene: -
J gene: TRBJ2-5
CDR3 protein: CASSQQGQETQYF
CDR3 DNA: TGTGCCAGCAGCCAACAGGGTCAAGAGACCCAGTACTTC

clone size: -
V gene: TRBV6-2/TRBV6-3
D gene: TRBD1
J gene: TRBJ1-5
CDR3 protein: CASSGTGNSNQPQHF
CDR3 DNA: TGTGCCAGCAGTGGGACAGGGAATAGCAATCAGCCCCAGCATTTT

clone size: few
V gene: TRBV25-1
D gene: TRBD2
J gene: TRBJ2-1
CDR3 protein: CASSVGGSPPNEQFF
CDR3 DNA: TGTGCCAGCAGCGTGGGGGGGAGTCCCCCCAATGAGCAGTTCTTC

clone size: -
V gene: TRBV5-1
D gene: TRBD1
J gene: TRBJ2-3
CDR3 protein: CASSLRQGENTQYF
CDR3 DNA: TGCGCCAGCAGCTTAAGACAGGGTGAGAATACGCAGTATTTT

clone size: -
V gene: TRBV15
D gene: TRBD2
J gene: TRBJ2-5
CDR3 protein: CATSRDLGGRAEETQYF
CDR3 DNA: TGTGCCACCAGCAGAGATCTCGGGGGGAGGGCCGAAGAGACCCAGTACTTC

clone size: -
V gene: TRBV7-2
D gene: -
J gene: TRBJ2-1
CDR3 protein: CASSLDGSSYNEQFF
CDR3 DNA: TGTGCCAGCAGCTTAGACGGGAGCTCCTACAATGAGCAGTTCTTC

clone size: -
V gene: TRBV2
D gene: -
J gene: TRBJ1-4
CDR3 protein: CASRRSKDPNEKLFF
CDR3 DNA: TGTGCCAGCAGGCGAAGCAAAGATCCTAATGAAAAACTGTTTTTT

clone size: -
V gene: TRBV10-3
D gene: TRBD2
J gene: TRBJ2-2
CDR3 protein: CAISGRDRAGELFF
CDR3 DNA: TGTGCCATCAGCGGGAGGGATCGCGCCGGGGAGCTGTTTTTT

clone size: -
V gene: TRBV28
D gene: -
J gene: TRBJ2-1
CDR3 protein: CASSSQGNSYNEQFF
CDR3 DNA: TGTGCCAGCAGTTCCCAGGGGAACTCCTACAATGAGCAGTTCTTC

clone size: once
V gene: TRBV11-2
D gene: TRBD2
J gene: TRBJ2-1
CDR3 protein: CASSLLAGAPINEQFF
CDR3 DNA: TGTGCCAGCAGCTTATTGGCGGGAGCGCCTATTAATGAGCAGTTCTTC

clone size: few
V gene: TRBV7-6
D gene: TRBD2
J gene: TRBJ2-1
CDR3 protein: CASSLGSGSGRYNEQFF
CDR3 DNA: TGTGCCAGCAGCTTGGGCAGCGGGAGTGGTAGATACAATGAGCAGTTCTTC

clone size: -
V gene: TRBV10-3
D gene: -
J gene: TRBJ2-3
CDR3 protein: CATSGTSTDTQYF
CDR3 DNA: TGTGCCACTTCCGGGACTAGCACAGATACGCAGTATTTT

clone size: -
V gene: TRBV29-1
D gene: TRBD1
J gene: TRBJ2-7
CDR3 protein: CSADTGDSSYEQYF
CDR3 DNA: TGCAGCGCCGACACAGGGGACAGCTCCTACGAGCAGTACTTC

clone size: -
V gene: TRBV4-1
D gene: -
J gene: TRBJ2-3
CDR3 protein: CASSSWTDSTDTQYF
CDR3 DNA: TGCGCCAGCAGCTCATGGACAGACAGCACAGATACGCAGTATTTT

clone size: -
V gene: TRBV7-6
D gene: TRBD1
J gene: TRBJ2-2
CDR3 protein: CASSSTGGAGPGELFF
CDR3 DNA: TGTGCCAGCAGCTCTACAGGGGGCGCCGGACCCGGGGAGCTGTTTTTT

clone size: -
V gene: TRBV30
D gene: -
J gene: TRBJ2-3
CDR3 protein: CAWTKRAGSDTQYF
CDR3 DNA: TGTGCCTGGACCAAGAGGGCTGGGTCGGATACGCAGTATTTT

clone size: -
V gene: TRBV28
D gene: TRBD2
J gene: TRBJ2-7
CDR3 protein: CASSPLAGESYEQYF
CDR3 DNA: TGTGCCAGCAGTCCCTTAGCGGGGGAGTCCTACGAGCAGTACTTC

clone size: few
V gene: TRBV7-3
D gene: -
J gene: TRBJ2-7
CDR3 protein: CASSFRQGPPYEQYF
CDR3 DNA: TGTGCCAGCAGCTTCCGTCAGGGCCCTCCCTACGAGCAGTACTTC

clone size: -
V gene: TRBV12-3/TRBV12-4
D gene: -
J gene: TRBJ2-6
CDR3 protein: CASTRQSANVLTF
CDR3 DNA: TGTGCCAGCACCAGACAGAGTGCCAACGTCCTGACTTTC

clone size: -
V gene: TRBV7-2
D gene: -
J gene: TRBJ2-3
CDR3 protein: CASSRALDTQYF
CDR3 DNA: TGTGCCAGCAGCCGAGCTTTGGATACGCAGTATTTT